This T cell receptor beta chain is drawn from a study of blood T cells in healthy people across ages. The authors ran a second PCR of roughly 6 to 12 cycles using a sample-barcoded 5' primer and a J-beta primer mix. Sequencing yielded, for each sample, at least 2.5 million paired-end reads carrying CDR3. One entry per CDR3 protein, called by TCRdb with MiXCR from the 5' RACE reads. The sample consists of approximately 1,100,000 distinct CDR3 sequences, less than 50% of them appearing once. There are a few counts of this clonotype. This receptor was taken from a woman aged 55-69 years in good health. The sample comprised blood.

CDR3: CASTFVGARGRGNEQFF. The CDR3 DNA follows: TGTGCCAGCACCTTCGTAGGGGCAAGGGGTCGAGGGAATGAGCAGTTCTTC. The V gene is TRBV11-2, the J gene TRBJ2-1; perhaps D is TRBD1 or TRBD2 (5 bases each). V lost 7 bases, J lost 7 bases, and 26 bases lay in between. This CDR3 has 17 residues. CDR1 and CDR2 (germline): SGHAT, FQNNGV.